The present TCR beta chain was sequenced within a study of control samples from healthy donors and cancer patients (dated by TCRdb to 2019 to 2021). In regard to this clone: The antigen it recognizes is unknown. No base quality information exists; no much larger clone differs at one position.

The library was made by the immunoSEQ multiplex PCR assay. Sourced from immuneACCESS, this table was stored by TCRdb with only in-frame sequences that have V and J called. A share of the clones is absent; for the studies checked, an unresolved V gene accounts for under half, and the remainder has no known explanation. This sample holds around 94,000 clones; roughly 94% were observed only once. Of the sample, over 2% falls within the top ten clones. Sequencing was performed on blood. The receptor was isolated from a woman aged 18-35 years in good health.

The CDR3 region has the sequence CASSWTSGGLLDEQYF. The nucleotide sequence is TGTGCCAGCAGCTGGACTAGCGGGGGGTTATTAGACGAGCAGTACTTC. The sequence links TRBV5-4 to TRBJ2-7; the central 14 bases match TRBD2. Germline trimming: 3 bases from V, 5 bases from J; junction bases outside gene matches: 7. CDR1 and CDR2 are read off the germline V gene (reference sequence) as SGHNT and YYREEE. The CDR3, from cysteine to phenylalanine, totals 16 residues. The kept DNA is CDR3 alone, 48 bases in frame from the first base.